The present T cell receptor (beta chain) was sequenced within a study of tumor and adjacent non-tumor tissue in lung cancer. TCRbeta libraries were built with three rounds of nested PCR, modified from ARM-PCR. TCRdb redid the calling of the multiplex PCR reads with MiXCR, one entry per CDR3 protein. The data hold over 100,000 distinct CDR3 sequences, with 62% observed a single time. CDR1 MNHEY and CDR2 SVGAGI come from the germline V gene. This CDR3 is built from 14 residues. RNA was extracted from bulk tissue without any cell sorting. This non-tumor lung sample came from over 3 cm beyond the tumor edge. Of note for this clonotype: The junction departs from germline at one end; a sequencing error may be responsible.

This sequence was found in a man in his fifties or sixties with non-small cell lung cancer. The V and J genes are TRBV6-5 and TRBJ2-1; either TRBD1 or TRBD2 may supply D (5 bases each). Input material: distant non-tumor lung tissue. The CDR3 coding sequence is TGTGCCAGAGGATCCGGGACCAGAGGAAATGAGCAGTTATTC. Its protein product is CARGSGTRGNEQLF.